This TCR beta chain is from a study of early T cells in non-severe SARS-CoV-2 infection. Whole-study context: The input, bulk RNA from unsorted whole blood, was sequenced, and chains were unpaired.

Germline-derived CDR1 and CDR2 are DFQATT and SNEGSKA (reference sequence). Between the trimmed V and J ends, which lost 3 bases and 2 bases, there was a span of 7 bases. This CDR3 is 13 amino acids long. Study results and caveats: Matching results from VDJdb favored anti-spike CD8 responses, leaving private and CD4 specificities undetected.

As part of library construction, unique molecular identifiers were attached to individual cDNA molecules. TCRdb re-called the 5' RACE reads through MiXCR, storing one row per CDR3 protein. This table has about 60,000 distinct CDR3 sequences, about 12% appearing once. This clonotype was seen a few times. The antigen remains undetermined. This clonotype was obtained from an adult who was a healthcare worker with PCR-confirmed SARS-CoV-2 infection or an uninfected control (not recorded which). Specimen: whole blood. The rearrangement uses TRBV20-1 and TRBJ2-2; D is undetermined. The CDR3 spells CSASSRNTGELFF. CDR3 DNA sequence: TGCAGTGCTAGTTCGCGTAACACCGGGGAGCTGTTTTTT.